The 16 T cell receptor beta chains below all came from one sample that was sequenced in a study of blood T cell repertoires in COVID-19. Generated by immunoSEQ multiplex PCR, the TCRdb table keeps only in-frame clones and is missing some. The sample holds some 210,000 clones, approximately 81% seen once. The material sequenced was PBMCs or T cells enriched from blood (not recorded which). These receptors came from a woman in her fifties or sixties with acute COVID-19.

The rearrangement joins TRBV28 to TRBJ1-4, with TRBD1 matching over 8 bases. Per the germline V gene, CDR1 is MDHEN and CDR2 is SYDVKM. The CDR3 covers 14 residues. Trimming cost V 7 bases and J 6 bases; bases outside gene matches: 7. CDR3 nucleotides: TGTGCCAGCACCAGGACAGGGATATATGAAAAACTGTTTTTT. Translated, it gives CASTRTGIYEKLFF. Full variable domain (remainder filled in from reference TRBV28 and TRBJ1-4): DVKVTQSSRYLVKRTGEKVFLECVQDMDHENMFWYRQDPGLGLRLIYFSYDVKMKEKGDIPEGYSVSREKKERFSLILESASTNQTSMYLCASTRTGIYEKLFFGSGTQLSVL.

The J gene is TRBJ1-1, the V gene TRBV30, with D uncertain. V lost 3 bases and J lost 0, with 8 bases in between. CDR3 length equals 13 residues. The germline CDR1 and CDR2 sequences are GTSNPN and SVGIG (reference sequence). The CDR3 reads CAWRQQMNTEAFF. CDR3 bases: TGTGCCTGGAGACAACAGATGAACACTGAAGCTTTCTTT.

CDR3 amino acids: CAWSTGQLSNQPQHF. CDR3 DNA sequence: TGTGCCTGGAGTACTGGACAGCTTAGCAATCAGCCCCAGCATTTT. The rearrangement links TRBV30 to TRBJ1-5; D may be TRBD1 (6 bases). With 2 bases removed from V and 0 bases from J, the gap between germline ends came to 11 bases. The CDR3 contains 15 residues. Germline loops: CDR1 GTSNPN, CDR2 SVGIG (reference sequence).

The rearrangement uses TRBV19 and TRBJ2-7; D call uncertain. Trimming took 6 bases from V and 1 from J, leaving 16 bases between them. In germline, CDR1 is LNHDA, CDR2 SQIVND (reference sequence). The length of the CDR3 is 15 residues. The DNA for the CDR3 is TGTGCCAGTAGCCCTCTAATGGGCAGATCCTACGAGCAGTACTTC. Amino acids: CASSPLMGRSYEQYF. The whole variable domain, filled in from reference TRBV19 and TRBJ2-7, reads DGGITQSPKYLFRKEGQNVTLSCEQNLNHDAMYWYRQDPGQGLRLIYYSQIVNDFQKGDIAEGYSVSREKKESFPLTVTSAQKNPTAFYLCASSPLMGRSYEQYFGPGTRLTVT.

This sequence joins TRBV6-5 and TRBJ2-7, with TRBD1 as a possible D gene (5 bases). Trimming pared 5 bases from V and 0 bases from J, leaving 11 bases between. The CDR3 sequence is 14 residues long. The germline CDR1 and CDR2 sequences are MNHEY and SVGAGI. CDR3 coding DNA: TGTGCCAGCAGTCGGTCCGGACACTCCTACGAGCAGTACTTC. It codes for CASSRSGHSYEQYF.

V gene TRBV14 combines with J gene TRBJ1-2; 12 nucleotides align to TRBD1. Germline lookup yields CDR1 SGHDN and CDR2 FVKESK. V dropped 1 base and J dropped 4; count of bases not matched to a gene: 7. CDR3 length: 17 residues. As DNA, the CDR3 is TGTGCCAGCAGCCAAGGAGGGACAGGGGGCTGGGTCTATGGCTACACCTTC. As protein: CASSQGGTGGWVYGYTF.

The V gene is TRBV10-3, the J gene TRBJ2-7, with 13 bases fitting TRBD2. The V gene end was trimmed by 4 bases and the J gene end by 2 bases; junction bases not matched to a gene: 5. The CDR3 length is 16 residues. The germline V gene has CDR1 ENHRY and CDR2 SYGVKD. The CDR3 protein is CAISAGTSGTAYEQYF. CDR3 DNA: TGTGCCATCAGTGCTGGGACTAGCGGGACCGCCTACGAGCAGTACTTC.

The rearrangement uses TRBV7-9 and TRBJ2-7; possibly TRBD1 for D (5 bases). The CDR3 has 14 amino acids. V lost 5 bases, J lost 3 bases, and 14 bases lay in between. Germline CDR1 and CDR2: SEHNR and FQNEAQ (reference sequence). This CDR3 is CASSDTRRDYEQYF. The CDR3 nucleotides read TGTGCCAGCAGCGACACCCGCAGGGACTACGAGCAGTACTTC.

The V call is TRBV19, the J call TRBJ2-1; 9 bases are shared with TRBD1. The CDR3 has 15 residues. Germline V gene lookup returns CDR1 LNHDA and CDR2 SQIVND (reference sequence). Germline trimming cut 9 bases from V and 0 bases from J; bases unmatched to any gene: 6. The CDR3 sequence is CASVGQGGSYNEQFF. The CDR3 region has the DNA TGTGCCAGCGTGGGACAGGGAGGCTCCTACAATGAGCAGTTCTTC.

The V gene is TRBV20-1, the J gene TRBJ1-1, with unresolved D. V was cut by 3 bases and J by 3 bases, with 5 bases left in between. The CDR3 loop spans 11 amino acids. The germline V gene encodes CDR1 DFQATT and CDR2 SNEGSKA (reference sequence). CDR3 sequence: CSASPYTEAFF. CDR3 coding DNA: TGCAGTGCTAGCCCCTACACTGAAGCTTTCTTT.

The genes are TRBV19 and TRBJ2-1; D not certain. The CDR3 loop spans 11 amino acids. CDR1 LNHDA and CDR2 SQIVND come from the germline V gene (reference sequence). The V gene lost 7 bases and the J gene lost 7 bases, with 8 bases spanning the gap. CDR3 bases: TGTGCCAGTAAATCCGGGAATGAGCAGTTCTTC. Translating it yields CASKSGNEQFF.

This clone was recorded once. The V gene is TRBV7-2, the J gene TRBJ2-2, with 11 nucleotides matching TRBD2. This CDR3 has 15 amino acids. The germline gives CDR1 SGHTA, CDR2 FQGNSA. The V and J ends lost 5 bases and 7 bases, in that order; junction bases with no gene match: 6. DNA for the CDR3: TGTGCCAGCAGCCCGAGTAGCGGGAGGGTCGGGGAGCTGTTTTTT. Translating gives CASSPSSGRVGELFF.

The chain couples TRBV27 to TRBJ1-1; 7 bases map to TRBD1. Unmatched junction bases numbered 6, after V lost 4 bases and J lost 4 bases. CDR3 length equals 14 residues. Germline assignment: CDR1 MNHEY and CDR2 SMNVEV (reference sequence). This CDR3 reads CASSYRGVITEAFF. Written as DNA, the CDR3 is TGTGCCAGCAGTTACAGGGGTGTAATCACTGAAGCTTTCTTT.

V gene TRBV27 combines with J gene TRBJ2-5, with 11 bases lining up with TRBD2. Germline CDR1 and CDR2: MNHEY and SMNVEV (reference sequence). After removal of 4 bases from V and 2 bases from J, the junction contained 3 bases not matched to a gene. The CDR3 is 15 amino acids. CDR3 amino acids: CASSSRLAGQETQYF. CDR3 DNA sequence: TGTGCCAGCAGTTCACGACTAGCGGGGCAAGAGACCCAGTACTTC.

V is TRBV6-5 and J is TRBJ1-2; 7 bases are a match to TRBD1. Germline trimming cut 0 bases from V and 2 bases from J; bases unmatched to any gene: 6. Germline V gene sequence: CDR1 MNHEY, CDR2 SVGAGI. CDR3 length: 16 amino acids. The CDR3: CASSYSIAGGNYGYTF. In nucleotides, the CDR3 is TGTGCCAGCAGTTACTCGATCGCAGGGGGGAACTATGGCTACACCTTC.

V usage is TRBV6-2 or TRBV6-3 and J usage is TRBJ1-4, with 7 positions matching TRBD1. CDR3 size: 15 residues. The germline V gene has CDR1 MNHEY and CDR2 SVGEGT. V shed 5 bases, J shed 1 base, and the junction held 4 bases outside the gene matches. This chain's CDR3 is CASSADRRTNEKLFF. CDR3 in DNA: TGTGCCAGCAGTGCGGACAGGCGAACTAATGAAAAACTGTTTTTT.